The 7 T cell receptor beta chains below come from one sample, sequenced in a study of cytomegalovirus exposure and HLA in healthy donors (dated by TCRdb to about 2017). Library preparation used the immunoSEQ multiplex PCR assay. A mixture of 60 forward primers for TCR Vbeta segments and 13 reverse primers for TCR Jbeta segments was used in the multiplex PCR. The table comes from immuneACCESS by way of TCRdb, which keeps in-frame sequences with V and J called. Part of the clones is missing from these tables; in studies checked, under half for an unresolved V gene and the rest for unknown reasons. The sample table records roughly 70,000 clones; around 80% of these occur just once. 1.9% of the sample rests with the top ten. The material sequenced was PBMCs. The receptors come from a man between 18 and 35 years old in good health and CMV-seronegative.

In DNA form, the CDR3 reads TGCAGCGTTCGGGAACAGGGGGCGGCGGGCGAGCAGTACTTC. Its translation is CSVREQGAAGEQYF. The V and J genes are TRBV29-1 and TRBJ2-7, with TRBD1 identical over 9 bases. V was clipped by 5 bases and J by 6 bases; unmatched bases: 11. There are 14 residues in the CDR3. CDR1 and CDR2 from the germline V gene are SQVTM and ANQGSEA.

The count of this clone is one. The CDR3 loop is CASSLAAGTSNRNEQFF. The DNA for the CDR3 is TGTGCCAGCAGCTTAGCCGCTGGGACTAGCAATCGTAATGAGCAGTTCTTC. J is TRBJ2-1 and V is TRBV11-2; 9 nucleotides match TRBD2. Germline CDR1 is SGHAT and CDR2 is FQNNGV. Unmatched junction bases numbered 11, after V lost 1 base and J lost 7 bases. CDR3 length: 17 amino acids.

The chain joins TRBV7-9 to TRBJ2-3; D is perhaps TRBD2 (6 bases). Between the trimmed V and J ends, which lost 6 bases and 1 base, there was a span of 11 bases. Germline V gene data show CDR1 as SEHNR and CDR2 as FQNEAQ (reference sequence). The CDR3 length is 14 residues. This CDR3 is CASSSWRGTDTQYF. DNA for the CDR3: TGTGCCAGCAGTTCCTGGAGGGGCACAGATACGCAGTATTTT. Filled out from reference TRBV7-9 and TRBJ2-3, the complete variable domain reads DTGVSQNPRHKITKRGQNVTFRCDPISEHNRLYWYRQTLGQGPEFLTYFQNEAQLEKSRLLSDRFSAERPKGSFSTLEIQRTEQGDSAMYLCASSSWRGTDTQYFGPGTRLTVL.

V gene TRBV5-1 combines with J gene TRBJ2-3; 9 positions match TRBD1. The V gene end was trimmed by 2 bases and the J gene end by 6 bases; junction bases not matched to a gene: 4. Germline V gene data show CDR1 as SGHRS and CDR2 as YFSETQ. The CDR3 length is 14 residues. CDR3 sequence (DNA): TGCGCCAGCAGCTTAGGGACAGGGAGGGATACGCAGTATTTT. It yields the protein CASSLGTGRDTQYF. The full variable domain, its missing parts supplied by reference TRBV5-1 and TRBJ2-3, is KAGVTQTPRYLIKTRGQQVTLSCSPISGHRSVSWYQQTPGQGLQFLFEYFSETQRNKGNFPGRFSGRQFSNSRSEMNVSTLELGDSALYLCASSLGTGRDTQYFGPGTRLTVL.

This chain connects TRBV5-6 to TRBJ2-1; D might be TRBD2 (6 bases). Trimming stripped 4 bases from V and 0 bases from J, with 14 bases between. This CDR3 has 16 residues. Germline V gene data show CDR1 as SGHDT and CDR2 as YYEEEE. In DNA, the CDR3 is TGTGCCAGCAGCAGCTTAGCGGAGAGCTCCTACAATGAGCAGTTCTTC. Protein: CASSSLAESSYNEQFF.

The rearrangement joins TRBV9 to TRBJ2-1; D gene uncertain. CDR3 length: 14 amino acids. CDR1 and CDR2 (germline): SGDLS, YYNGEE. V was pared by 3 bases and J by 2 bases, with 9 bases between. CDR3 loop: CASSAGAPYNEQFF. In DNA form, the CDR3 reads TGTGCCAGCAGCGCGGGTGCCCCCTACAATGAGCAGTTCTTC.

V gene TRBV29-1 combines with J gene TRBJ1-1; D gene ambiguous. V was clipped by 3 bases and J by 4 bases, with 9 bases between them. The CDR3 loop spans 12 amino acids. Germline CDR1 SQVTM, CDR2 ANQGSEA. The CDR3: CSVDSMSTEAFF. As DNA, the CDR3 is TGCAGCGTTGATAGTATGAGCACTGAAGCTTTCTTT. The whole variable domain, filled in from reference TRBV29-1 and TRBJ1-1, reads SAVISQKPSRDICQRGTSLTIQCQVDSQVTMMFWYRQQPGQSLTLIATANQGSEATYESGFVIDKFPISRPNLTFSTLTVSNMSPEDSSIYLCSVDSMSTEAFFGQGTRLTVV.